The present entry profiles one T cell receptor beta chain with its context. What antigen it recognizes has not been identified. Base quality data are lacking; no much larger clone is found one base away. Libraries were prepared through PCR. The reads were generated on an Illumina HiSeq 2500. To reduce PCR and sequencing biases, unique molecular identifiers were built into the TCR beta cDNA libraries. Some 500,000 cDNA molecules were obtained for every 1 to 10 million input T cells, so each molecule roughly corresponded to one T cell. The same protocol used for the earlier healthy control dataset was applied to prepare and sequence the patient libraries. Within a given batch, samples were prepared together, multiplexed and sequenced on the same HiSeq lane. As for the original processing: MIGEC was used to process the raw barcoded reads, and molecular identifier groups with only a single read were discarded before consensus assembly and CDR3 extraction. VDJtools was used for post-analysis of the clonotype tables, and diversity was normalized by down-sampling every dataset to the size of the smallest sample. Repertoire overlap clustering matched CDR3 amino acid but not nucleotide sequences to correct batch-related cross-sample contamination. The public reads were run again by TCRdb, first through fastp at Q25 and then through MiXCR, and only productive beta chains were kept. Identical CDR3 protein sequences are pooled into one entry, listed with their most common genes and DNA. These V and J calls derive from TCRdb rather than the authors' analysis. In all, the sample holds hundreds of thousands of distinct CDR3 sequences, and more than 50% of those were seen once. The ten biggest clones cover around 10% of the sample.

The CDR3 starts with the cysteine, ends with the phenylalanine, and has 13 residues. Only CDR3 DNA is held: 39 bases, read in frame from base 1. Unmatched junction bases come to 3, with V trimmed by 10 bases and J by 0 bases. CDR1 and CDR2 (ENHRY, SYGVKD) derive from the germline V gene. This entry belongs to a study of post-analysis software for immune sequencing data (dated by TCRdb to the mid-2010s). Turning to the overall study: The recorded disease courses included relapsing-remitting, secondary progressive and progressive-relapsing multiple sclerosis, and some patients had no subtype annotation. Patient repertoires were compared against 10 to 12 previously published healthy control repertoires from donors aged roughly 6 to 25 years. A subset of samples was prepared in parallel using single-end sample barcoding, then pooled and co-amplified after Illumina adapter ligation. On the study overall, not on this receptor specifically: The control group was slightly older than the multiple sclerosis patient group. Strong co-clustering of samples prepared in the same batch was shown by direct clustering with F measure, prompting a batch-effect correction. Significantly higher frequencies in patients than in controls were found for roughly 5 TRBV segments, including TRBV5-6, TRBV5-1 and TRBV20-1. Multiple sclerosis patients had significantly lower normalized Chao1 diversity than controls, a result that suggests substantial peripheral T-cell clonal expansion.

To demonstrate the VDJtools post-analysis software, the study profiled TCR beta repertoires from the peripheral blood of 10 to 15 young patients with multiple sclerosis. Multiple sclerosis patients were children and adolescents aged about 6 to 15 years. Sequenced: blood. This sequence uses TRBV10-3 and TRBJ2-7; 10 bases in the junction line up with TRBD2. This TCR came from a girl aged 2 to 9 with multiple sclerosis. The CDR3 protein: CATGLASSYEQYF. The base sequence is TGTGCCACGGGACTAGCGAGCTCCTACGAGCAGTACTTC.